This TCR beta chain was identified in a study of blood T cell repertoires in COVID-19. At the level of the study: Researchers got acute and convalescent COVID-19 samples from the United States, Italy and Spain. In each case, the material was cDNA or gDNA derived from T cells, B-cell-depleted T cells, or PBMCs.

Methods used by the authors: Using reference gene primer amplification, nucleated cell counts were estimated. Using immunoSEQ multiplex PCR, the repertoire was profiled, and TCRdb retains in-frame clones only, with some absent. V and J calls plus clone size are reproduced from that table; the DNA served to infer D and trimming. The table has approximately 240,000 clones, about 85% seen once. This CDR3 region has 14 residues. Trimming pared 5 bases from V and 5 bases from J, leaving 12 bases between. Germline V lookup: CDR1 SGHTA, CDR2 FQGNSA. Sequencing was done on a sample of peripheral blood. V usage is TRBV7-2 and J usage is TRBJ1-4; the D is unclear. The TCR sequence derives from a woman older than 75 with active or convalescent COVID-19. CDR3 in amino acids: CASSPSGKNEKLFF. The CDR3 DNA follows: TGTGCCAGCAGCCCTTCAGGCAAGAATGAAAAACTGTTTTTT.